A selection of T cell receptor beta chains follows, all from one sample in a study of blood T cell repertoires in COVID-19. This table comes from immunoSEQ multiplex PCR, and its TCRdb copy is limited to in-frame clones, with some not included. The data contain over 100,000 clones, around nine tenths of them singletons. The sample consisted of peripheral blood. The receptors derive from a woman in her 70s with COVID-19, enrolled during active disease. CDR3s include the opening cysteine and the closing phenylalanine or tryptophan. A D gene is named only where the DNA matches it firmly. A clone size is listed for some rows: how often the clone was seen (once, few, many), or a class if it is expanded.

J gene	D gene	V gene	clone size	CDR3 length	CDR3 protein	CDR3 DNA
TRBJ2-1	TRBD2	TRBV6-5	NA	15	CASSYSSGGADEQFF	TGTGCCAGCAGTTACTCTAGCGGGGGGGCCGATGAGCAGTTCTTC
TRBJ2-6	NA	TRBV27	NA	15	CASSSRARGANVLTF	TGTGCCAGCAGTTCCAGGGCACGTGGGGCCAACGTCCTGACTTTC
TRBJ1-5	NA	TRBV9	many	14	CASSVDSSNQPQHF	TGTGCCAGCAGCGTAGACAGTAGCAATCAGCCCCAGCATTTT
TRBJ2-1	NA	TRBV7-8	NA	17	CASSLARRGSSYNEQFF	TGTGCCAGCAGCTTAGCGCGGAGGGGCTCGTCCTACAATGAGCAGTTCTTC
TRBJ1-4	NA	TRBV18	NA	14	CASSPGIVNEKLFF	TGTGCCAGCTCACCCGGTATTGTCAATGAAAAACTGTTTTTT
TRBJ1-4	NA	TRBV24-1	NA	15	CATSDSRGPGEKLFF	TGTGCCACCAGTGACTCCCGCGGGCCTGGGGAAAAACTGTTTTTT
TRBJ1-1	TRBD1	TRBV7-9	NA	12	CASSFDTGAPFF	TGTGCCAGCAGCTTTGACACAGGGGCACCTTTCTTT
TRBJ1-2	TRBD1	TRBV5-1	NA	20	CASSALSRQGAVELFYGYTF	TGCGCCAGCAGCGCCCTGAGTAGGCAGGGGGCCGTTGAGCTATTCTATGGCTACACCTTC
TRBJ2-3	TRBD2	TRBV5-1	NA	19	CASSLYPTSALRGTDTQYF	TGCGCCAGCAGCTTGTACCCCACTAGCGCTCTGAGGGGCACAGATACGCAGTATTTT
TRBJ1-5	TRBD1	TRBV27	NA	13	CARNDRGWQPQHF	TGTGCCAGGAATGACAGGGGATGGCAGCCCCAGCATTTT
TRBJ1-3	NA	TRBV7-2	NA	15	CASSHDKGAGNTIYF	TGTGCCAGCAGCCATGACAAAGGTGCTGGAAACACCATATATTTT
TRBJ2-1	TRBD2	TRBV3-1/TRBV3-2	NA	17	CASSQDFRLAGNNEQFF	TGTGCCAGCAGCCAAGATTTTAGGCTAGCGGGGAACAATGAGCAGTTCTTC
TRBJ2-7	NA	TRBV4-2	few	13	CASSQDSKYEQYF	TGTGCCAGCAGCCAAGATTCCAAATACGAGCAGTACTTC
TRBJ1-5	NA	TRBV27	NA	12	CAPGGGLEPQHF	TGTGCCCCTGGTGGCGGTCTCGAGCCCCAGCATTTT
TRBJ1-1	NA	TRBV6-5	NA	11	CAGLRDTEAFF	TGTGCCGGGCTCAGGGACACTGAAGCTTTCTTT
TRBJ1-1	TRBD1	TRBV5-5	NA	13	CASSLTGGTEAFF	TGTGCCAGCAGCTTGACAGGGGGCACTGAAGCTTTCTTT
TRBJ2-7	TRBD2	TRBV7-9	NA	15	CASSLLLAGVYEQYF	TGTGCCAGCAGCTTATTGCTAGCGGGGGTCTACGAGCAGTACTTC
TRBJ2-5	NA	TRBV7-9	NA	12	CASSPDSSGQYF	TGTGCCAGCAGCCCGGACAGCTCAGGACAGTACTTC
TRBJ1-4	TRBD1	TRBV30	NA	14	CAWATGHGNEKLFF	TGTGCCTGGGCGACAGGGCATGGTAATGAAAAACTGTTTTTT
TRBJ1-1	NA	TRBV5-6	NA	17	CASSFRSTGPRRTEAFF	TGTGCCAGCAGCTTTCGGAGTACAGGGCCCAGGAGGACTGAAGCTTTCTTT
TRBJ2-1	TRBD2	TRBV5-4	NA	17	CASSGGGAASSYNEQFF	TGTGCCAGCAGCGGCGGGGGGGCTGCAAGCTCCTACAATGAGCAGTTCTTC
TRBJ2-7	TRBD1	TRBV11-3	NA	16	CASSLDRDRGYYEQYF	TGTGCCAGCAGCTTAGATCGGGACAGGGGGTACTACGAGCAGTACTTC
TRBJ1-4	NA	TRBV21-1	NA	13	CAKGGYSQQYLFF	TGTGCCAAAGGAGGTTACTCTCAACAGTACCTGTTTTTT
TRBJ2-1	NA	TRBV3-1/TRBV3-2	NA	13	CASSQVRGGERFF	TGTGCCAGCAGCCAAGTCCGCGGCGGGGAACGGTTCTTC
TRBJ2-3	TRBD2	TRBV7-6	NA	16	CASSPAAGGSTDTQYF	TGTGCCAGCAGCCCCGCGGCGGGGGGGAGCACAGATACGCAGTATTTT
TRBJ1-1	NA	TRBV6-5	NA	15	CASSYSIPVNTEAFF	TGTGCCAGCAGTTACTCGATTCCGGTGAACACTGAAGCTTTCTTT
TRBJ1-2	NA	TRBV19	NA	15	CASSLSRQGSYGYTF	TGTGCCAGTAGTCTCTCCCGGCAGGGGTCCTATGGCTACACCTTC
TRBJ1-6	TRBD1	TRBV7-9	NA	18	CASSLVGGQGAINSPLHF	TGTGCCAGCAGCTTAGTAGGCGGACAGGGGGCAATTAATTCACCCCTCCACTTT
TRBJ2-7	NA	TRBV25-1	NA	14	CASSESGTLYEQYF	TGTGCCAGCAGTGAATCTGGGACACTCTACGAGCAGTACTTC
TRBJ1-4	NA	TRBV19	NA	16	CASSLNPGIPNEKLFF	TGTGCCAGTAGTCTCAACCCGGGGATCCCTAATGAAAAACTGTTTTTT